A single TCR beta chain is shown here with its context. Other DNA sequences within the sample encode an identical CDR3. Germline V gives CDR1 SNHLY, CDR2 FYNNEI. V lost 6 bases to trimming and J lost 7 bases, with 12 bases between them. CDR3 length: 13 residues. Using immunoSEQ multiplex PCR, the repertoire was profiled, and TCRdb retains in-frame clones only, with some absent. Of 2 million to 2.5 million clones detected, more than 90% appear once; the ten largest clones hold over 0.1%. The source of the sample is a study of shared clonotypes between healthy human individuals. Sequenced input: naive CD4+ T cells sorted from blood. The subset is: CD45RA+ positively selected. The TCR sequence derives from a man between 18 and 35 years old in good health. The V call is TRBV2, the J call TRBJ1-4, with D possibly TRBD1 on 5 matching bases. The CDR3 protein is CASRRGGGEKLFF. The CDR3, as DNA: TGTGCCAGCAGAAGGGGAGGAGGTGAAAAACTGTTTTTT.